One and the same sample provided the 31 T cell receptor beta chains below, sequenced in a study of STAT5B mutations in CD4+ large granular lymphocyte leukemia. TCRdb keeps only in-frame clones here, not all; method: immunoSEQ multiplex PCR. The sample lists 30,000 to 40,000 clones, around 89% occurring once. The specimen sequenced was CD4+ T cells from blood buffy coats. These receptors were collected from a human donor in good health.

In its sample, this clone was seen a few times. The CDR3 region is CASRKNTEAFF. The CDR3, as DNA: TGTGCCAGCAGGAAGAACACTGAAGCTTTCTTT. The chain links TRBV27 to TRBJ1-1; D call uncertain. Germline assignment: CDR1 MNHEY and CDR2 SMNVEV (reference sequence). The CDR3 is 11 residues long. The germline V and J ends were trimmed by 6 bases and 1 base, with 3 bases remaining between them.

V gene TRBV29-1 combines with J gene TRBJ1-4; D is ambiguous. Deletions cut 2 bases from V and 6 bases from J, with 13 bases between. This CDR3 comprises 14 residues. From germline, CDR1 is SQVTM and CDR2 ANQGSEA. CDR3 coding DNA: TGCAGCGTTGAAAAGCAGCGCGGGGATGAAAAACTGTTTTTT. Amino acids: CSVEKQRGDEKLFF.

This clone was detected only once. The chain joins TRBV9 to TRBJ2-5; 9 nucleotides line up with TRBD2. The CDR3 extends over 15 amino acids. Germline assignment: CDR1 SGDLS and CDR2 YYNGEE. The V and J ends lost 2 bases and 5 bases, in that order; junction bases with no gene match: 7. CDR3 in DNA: TGTGCCAGCAGCGTCGGGGCGGGGGGGCGCGAGACCCAGTACTTC. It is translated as CASSVGAGGRETQYF.

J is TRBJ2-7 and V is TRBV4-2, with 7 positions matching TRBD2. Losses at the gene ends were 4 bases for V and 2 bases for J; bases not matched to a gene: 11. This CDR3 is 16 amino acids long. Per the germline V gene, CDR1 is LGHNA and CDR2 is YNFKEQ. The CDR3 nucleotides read TGTGCCAGCAGCCCGCTGGGAGCGGGGTCCCCCTACGAGCAGTACTTC. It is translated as CASSPLGAGSPYEQYF.

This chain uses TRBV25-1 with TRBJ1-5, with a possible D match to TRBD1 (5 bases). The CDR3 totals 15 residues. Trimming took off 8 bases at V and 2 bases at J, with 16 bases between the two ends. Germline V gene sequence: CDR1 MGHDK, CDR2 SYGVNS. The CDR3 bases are TGTGCCAGCGGACCACTGGGGGGAGGCAATCAGCCCCAGCATTTT. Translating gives CASGPLGGGNQPQHF.

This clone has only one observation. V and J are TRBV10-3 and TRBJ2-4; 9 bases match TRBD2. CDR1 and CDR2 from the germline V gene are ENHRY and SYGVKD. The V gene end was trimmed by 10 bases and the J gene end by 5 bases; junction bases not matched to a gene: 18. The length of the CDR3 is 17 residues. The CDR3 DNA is TGTGCCACCCAGGGGGTGCGGGGGGGTCCCGCCCAAAACATTCAGTACTTC. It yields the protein CATQGVRGGPAQNIQYF.

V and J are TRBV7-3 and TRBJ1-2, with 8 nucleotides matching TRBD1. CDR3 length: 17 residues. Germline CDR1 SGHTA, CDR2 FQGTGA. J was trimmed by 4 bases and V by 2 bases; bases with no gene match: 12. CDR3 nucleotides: TGTGCCAGCAGCTTAGAGGCCGGGACAGGCCTCTTCTATGGCTACACCTTC. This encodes CASSLEAGTGLFYGYTF.

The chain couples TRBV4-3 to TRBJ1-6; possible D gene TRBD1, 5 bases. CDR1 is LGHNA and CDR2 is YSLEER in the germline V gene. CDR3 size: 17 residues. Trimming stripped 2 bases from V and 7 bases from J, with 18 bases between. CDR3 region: CASSQKVGRAENSPLHF. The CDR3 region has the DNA TGCGCCAGCAGCCAAAAGGTGGGCAGGGCTGAAAATTCACCCCTCCACTTT.

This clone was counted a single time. CDR3 amino acids: CASSLDGGVSPLHF. The CDR3 DNA is TGTGCCAGCAGCTTGGACGGAGGGGTTTCACCCCTCCACTTT. The chain recombines TRBV5-5 with TRBJ1-6; D possibly corresponds to TRBD1 (5 bases). Germline V CDR1 and CDR2: SGHKS, YYEKEE (reference sequence). Between the trimmed V and J ends, which lost 0 bases and 9 bases, there was a span of 10 bases. CDR3 length equals 14 residues.

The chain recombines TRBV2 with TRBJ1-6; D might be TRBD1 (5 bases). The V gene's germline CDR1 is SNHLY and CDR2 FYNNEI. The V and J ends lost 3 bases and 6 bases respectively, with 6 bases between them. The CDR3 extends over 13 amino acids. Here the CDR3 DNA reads TGTGCCAGCAGTGAGGGGCTTAATTCACCCCTCCACTTT. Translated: CASSEGLNSPLHF.

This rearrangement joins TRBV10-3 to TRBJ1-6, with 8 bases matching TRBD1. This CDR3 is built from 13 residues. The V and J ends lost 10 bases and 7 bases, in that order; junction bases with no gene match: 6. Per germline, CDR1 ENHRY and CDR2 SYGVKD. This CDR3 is CATGQGKNSPLHF. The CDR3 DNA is TGTGCCACTGGACAGGGAAAGAATTCACCCCTCCACTTT.

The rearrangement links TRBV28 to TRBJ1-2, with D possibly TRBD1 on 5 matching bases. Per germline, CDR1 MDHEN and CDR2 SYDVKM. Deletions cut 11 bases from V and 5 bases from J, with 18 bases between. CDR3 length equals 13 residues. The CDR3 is CAARLMGGYGYTF. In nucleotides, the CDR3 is TGTGCCGCCAGGTTGATGGGGGGGTATGGCTACACCTTC.

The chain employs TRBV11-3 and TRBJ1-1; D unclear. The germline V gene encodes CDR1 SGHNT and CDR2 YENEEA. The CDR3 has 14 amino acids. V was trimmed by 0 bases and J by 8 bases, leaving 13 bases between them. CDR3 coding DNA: TGTGCCAGCAGCTTAGATAGTTGGGGTTCCGAAGCTTTCTTT. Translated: CASSLDSWGSEAFF.

The CDR3 reads CASSSTSGASYNEQFF. CDR3 coding DNA: TGCGCCAGCAGCTCAACTAGCGGGGCCTCCTACAATGAGCAGTTCTTC. V and J are TRBV5-1 and TRBJ2-1; 10 bases are shared with TRBD2. Germline assignment: CDR1 SGHRS and CDR2 YFSETQ. The V gene end was trimmed by 3 bases and the J gene end by 0 bases; junction bases not matched to a gene: 3. The CDR3 extends over 16 amino acids.

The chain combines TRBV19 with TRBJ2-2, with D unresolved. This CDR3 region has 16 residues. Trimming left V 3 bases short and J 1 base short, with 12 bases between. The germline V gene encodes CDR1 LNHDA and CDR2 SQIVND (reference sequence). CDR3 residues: CASSIGQFWNTGELFF. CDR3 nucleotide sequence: TGTGCCAGTAGTATCGGGCAGTTCTGGAACACCGGGGAGCTGTTTTTT.

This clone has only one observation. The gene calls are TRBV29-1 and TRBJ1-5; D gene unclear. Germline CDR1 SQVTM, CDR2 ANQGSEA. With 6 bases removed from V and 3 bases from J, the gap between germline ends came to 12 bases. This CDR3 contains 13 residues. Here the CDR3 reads CSVSGNNNQPQHF. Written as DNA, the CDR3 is TGCAGCGTGTCGGGCAATAACAATCAGCCCCAGCATTTT.

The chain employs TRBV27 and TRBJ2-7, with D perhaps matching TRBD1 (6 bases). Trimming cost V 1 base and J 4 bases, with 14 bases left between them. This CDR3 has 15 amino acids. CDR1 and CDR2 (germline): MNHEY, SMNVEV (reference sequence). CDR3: CASSLYPGQYYEQYF. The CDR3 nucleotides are TGTGCCAGCAGTTTATACCCCGGACAGTATTACGAGCAGTACTTC.

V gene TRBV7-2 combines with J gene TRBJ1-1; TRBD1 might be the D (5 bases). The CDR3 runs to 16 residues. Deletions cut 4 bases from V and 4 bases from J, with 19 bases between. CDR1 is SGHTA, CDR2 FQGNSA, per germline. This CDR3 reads CASSSQPYGGGTEAFF. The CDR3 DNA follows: TGTGCCAGCAGCTCCCAACCGTATGGCGGGGGCACTGAAGCTTTCTTT. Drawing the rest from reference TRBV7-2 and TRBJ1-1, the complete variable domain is GAGVSQSPSNKVTEKGKDVELRCDPISGHTALYWYRQSLGQGLEFLIYFQGNSAPDKSGLPSDRFSAERTGGSVSTLTIQRTQQEDSAVYLCASSSQPYGGGTEAFFGQGTRLTVV.

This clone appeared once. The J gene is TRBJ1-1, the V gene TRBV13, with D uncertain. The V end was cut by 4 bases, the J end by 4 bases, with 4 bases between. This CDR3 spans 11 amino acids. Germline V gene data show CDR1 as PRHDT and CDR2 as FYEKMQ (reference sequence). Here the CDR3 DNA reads TGTGCCAGCAGCTGGTTCACTGAAGCTTTCTTT. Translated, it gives CASSWFTEAFF.

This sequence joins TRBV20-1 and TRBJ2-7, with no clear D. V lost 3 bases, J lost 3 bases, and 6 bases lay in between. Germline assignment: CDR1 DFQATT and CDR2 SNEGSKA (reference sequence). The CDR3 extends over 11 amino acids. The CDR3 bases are TGCAGTGCTAGGATTCGCTACGAGCAGTACTTC. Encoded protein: CSARIRYEQYF.

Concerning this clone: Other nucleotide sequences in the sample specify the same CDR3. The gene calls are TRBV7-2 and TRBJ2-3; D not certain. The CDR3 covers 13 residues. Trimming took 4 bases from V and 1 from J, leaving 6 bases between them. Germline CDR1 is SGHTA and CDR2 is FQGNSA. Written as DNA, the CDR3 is TGTGCCAGCAGCTCCCCCGGCACAGATACGCAGTATTTT. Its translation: CASSSPGTDTQYF.

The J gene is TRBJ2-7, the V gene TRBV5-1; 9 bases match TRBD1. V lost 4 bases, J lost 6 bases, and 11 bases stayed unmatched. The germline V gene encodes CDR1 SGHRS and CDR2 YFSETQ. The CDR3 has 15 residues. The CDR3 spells CASSGGGTGLIEQYF. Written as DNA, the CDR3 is TGCGCCAGCAGCGGGGGGGGGACAGGGTTAATCGAGCAGTACTTC.

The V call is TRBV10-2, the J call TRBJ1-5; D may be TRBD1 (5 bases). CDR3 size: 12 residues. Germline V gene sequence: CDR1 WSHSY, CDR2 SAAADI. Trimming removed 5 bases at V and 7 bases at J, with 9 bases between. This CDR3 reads CASSLGEQPQHF. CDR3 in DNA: TGCGCCAGCAGTTTGGGGGAACAGCCCCAGCATTTT.

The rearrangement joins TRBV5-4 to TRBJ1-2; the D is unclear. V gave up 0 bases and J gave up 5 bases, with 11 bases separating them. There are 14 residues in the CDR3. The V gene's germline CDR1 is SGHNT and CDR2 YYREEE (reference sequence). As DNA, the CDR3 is TGTGCCAGCAGCTTGGACCCTCCCGGTTATGGCTACACCTTC. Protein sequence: CASSLDPPGYGYTF.

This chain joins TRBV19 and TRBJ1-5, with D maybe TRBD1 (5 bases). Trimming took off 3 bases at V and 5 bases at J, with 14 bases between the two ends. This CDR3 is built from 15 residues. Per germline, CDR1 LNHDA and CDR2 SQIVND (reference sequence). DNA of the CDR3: TGTGCCAGTAGTATCCTTTCAGGGTTCGATCAGCCCCAGCATTTT. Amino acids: CASSILSGFDQPQHF.

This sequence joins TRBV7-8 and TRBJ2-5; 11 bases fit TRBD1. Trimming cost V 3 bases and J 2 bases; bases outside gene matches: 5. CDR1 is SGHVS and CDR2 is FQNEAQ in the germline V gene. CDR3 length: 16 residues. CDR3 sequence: CASSLGGQGVQETQYF. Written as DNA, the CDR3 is TGTGCCAGCAGCTTGGGGGGACAGGGGGTACAAGAGACCCAGTACTTC.

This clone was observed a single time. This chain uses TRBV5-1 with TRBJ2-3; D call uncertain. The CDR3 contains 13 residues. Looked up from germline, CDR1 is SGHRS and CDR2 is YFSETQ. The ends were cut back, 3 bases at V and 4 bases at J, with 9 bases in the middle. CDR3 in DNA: TGCGCCAGCAGCTCCCCTGGGCCAGATACGCAGTATTTT. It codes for CASSSPGPDTQYF.

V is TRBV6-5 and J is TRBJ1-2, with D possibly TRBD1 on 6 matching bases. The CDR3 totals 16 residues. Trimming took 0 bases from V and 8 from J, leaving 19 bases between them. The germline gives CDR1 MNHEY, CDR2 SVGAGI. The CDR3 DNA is TGTGCCAGCAGTTACTCGGTTGGGCAGGGGTTGAAGGGCTACACCTTC. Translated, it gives CASSYSVGQGLKGYTF.

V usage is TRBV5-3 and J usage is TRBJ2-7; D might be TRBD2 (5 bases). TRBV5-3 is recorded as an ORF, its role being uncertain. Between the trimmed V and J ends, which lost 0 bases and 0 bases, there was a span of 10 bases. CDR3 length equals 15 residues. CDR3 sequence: CARSLGRGSSYEQYF. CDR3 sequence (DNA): TGTGCCAGAAGCTTGGGTCGGGGTAGCTCCTACGAGCAGTACTTC.

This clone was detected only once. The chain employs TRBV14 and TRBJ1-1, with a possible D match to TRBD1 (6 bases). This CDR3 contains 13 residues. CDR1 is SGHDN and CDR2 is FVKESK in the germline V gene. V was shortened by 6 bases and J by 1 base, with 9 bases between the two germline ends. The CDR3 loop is CASSLQGNTEAFF. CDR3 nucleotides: TGTGCCAGCAGTCTACAGGGGAACACTGAAGCTTTCTTT.

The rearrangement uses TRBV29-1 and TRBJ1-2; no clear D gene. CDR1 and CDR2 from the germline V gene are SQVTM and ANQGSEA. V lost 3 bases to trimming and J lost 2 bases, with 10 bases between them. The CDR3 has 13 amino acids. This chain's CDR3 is CSVDYGVNYGYTF. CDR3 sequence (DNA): TGCAGCGTTGATTATGGGGTCAACTATGGCTACACCTTC.